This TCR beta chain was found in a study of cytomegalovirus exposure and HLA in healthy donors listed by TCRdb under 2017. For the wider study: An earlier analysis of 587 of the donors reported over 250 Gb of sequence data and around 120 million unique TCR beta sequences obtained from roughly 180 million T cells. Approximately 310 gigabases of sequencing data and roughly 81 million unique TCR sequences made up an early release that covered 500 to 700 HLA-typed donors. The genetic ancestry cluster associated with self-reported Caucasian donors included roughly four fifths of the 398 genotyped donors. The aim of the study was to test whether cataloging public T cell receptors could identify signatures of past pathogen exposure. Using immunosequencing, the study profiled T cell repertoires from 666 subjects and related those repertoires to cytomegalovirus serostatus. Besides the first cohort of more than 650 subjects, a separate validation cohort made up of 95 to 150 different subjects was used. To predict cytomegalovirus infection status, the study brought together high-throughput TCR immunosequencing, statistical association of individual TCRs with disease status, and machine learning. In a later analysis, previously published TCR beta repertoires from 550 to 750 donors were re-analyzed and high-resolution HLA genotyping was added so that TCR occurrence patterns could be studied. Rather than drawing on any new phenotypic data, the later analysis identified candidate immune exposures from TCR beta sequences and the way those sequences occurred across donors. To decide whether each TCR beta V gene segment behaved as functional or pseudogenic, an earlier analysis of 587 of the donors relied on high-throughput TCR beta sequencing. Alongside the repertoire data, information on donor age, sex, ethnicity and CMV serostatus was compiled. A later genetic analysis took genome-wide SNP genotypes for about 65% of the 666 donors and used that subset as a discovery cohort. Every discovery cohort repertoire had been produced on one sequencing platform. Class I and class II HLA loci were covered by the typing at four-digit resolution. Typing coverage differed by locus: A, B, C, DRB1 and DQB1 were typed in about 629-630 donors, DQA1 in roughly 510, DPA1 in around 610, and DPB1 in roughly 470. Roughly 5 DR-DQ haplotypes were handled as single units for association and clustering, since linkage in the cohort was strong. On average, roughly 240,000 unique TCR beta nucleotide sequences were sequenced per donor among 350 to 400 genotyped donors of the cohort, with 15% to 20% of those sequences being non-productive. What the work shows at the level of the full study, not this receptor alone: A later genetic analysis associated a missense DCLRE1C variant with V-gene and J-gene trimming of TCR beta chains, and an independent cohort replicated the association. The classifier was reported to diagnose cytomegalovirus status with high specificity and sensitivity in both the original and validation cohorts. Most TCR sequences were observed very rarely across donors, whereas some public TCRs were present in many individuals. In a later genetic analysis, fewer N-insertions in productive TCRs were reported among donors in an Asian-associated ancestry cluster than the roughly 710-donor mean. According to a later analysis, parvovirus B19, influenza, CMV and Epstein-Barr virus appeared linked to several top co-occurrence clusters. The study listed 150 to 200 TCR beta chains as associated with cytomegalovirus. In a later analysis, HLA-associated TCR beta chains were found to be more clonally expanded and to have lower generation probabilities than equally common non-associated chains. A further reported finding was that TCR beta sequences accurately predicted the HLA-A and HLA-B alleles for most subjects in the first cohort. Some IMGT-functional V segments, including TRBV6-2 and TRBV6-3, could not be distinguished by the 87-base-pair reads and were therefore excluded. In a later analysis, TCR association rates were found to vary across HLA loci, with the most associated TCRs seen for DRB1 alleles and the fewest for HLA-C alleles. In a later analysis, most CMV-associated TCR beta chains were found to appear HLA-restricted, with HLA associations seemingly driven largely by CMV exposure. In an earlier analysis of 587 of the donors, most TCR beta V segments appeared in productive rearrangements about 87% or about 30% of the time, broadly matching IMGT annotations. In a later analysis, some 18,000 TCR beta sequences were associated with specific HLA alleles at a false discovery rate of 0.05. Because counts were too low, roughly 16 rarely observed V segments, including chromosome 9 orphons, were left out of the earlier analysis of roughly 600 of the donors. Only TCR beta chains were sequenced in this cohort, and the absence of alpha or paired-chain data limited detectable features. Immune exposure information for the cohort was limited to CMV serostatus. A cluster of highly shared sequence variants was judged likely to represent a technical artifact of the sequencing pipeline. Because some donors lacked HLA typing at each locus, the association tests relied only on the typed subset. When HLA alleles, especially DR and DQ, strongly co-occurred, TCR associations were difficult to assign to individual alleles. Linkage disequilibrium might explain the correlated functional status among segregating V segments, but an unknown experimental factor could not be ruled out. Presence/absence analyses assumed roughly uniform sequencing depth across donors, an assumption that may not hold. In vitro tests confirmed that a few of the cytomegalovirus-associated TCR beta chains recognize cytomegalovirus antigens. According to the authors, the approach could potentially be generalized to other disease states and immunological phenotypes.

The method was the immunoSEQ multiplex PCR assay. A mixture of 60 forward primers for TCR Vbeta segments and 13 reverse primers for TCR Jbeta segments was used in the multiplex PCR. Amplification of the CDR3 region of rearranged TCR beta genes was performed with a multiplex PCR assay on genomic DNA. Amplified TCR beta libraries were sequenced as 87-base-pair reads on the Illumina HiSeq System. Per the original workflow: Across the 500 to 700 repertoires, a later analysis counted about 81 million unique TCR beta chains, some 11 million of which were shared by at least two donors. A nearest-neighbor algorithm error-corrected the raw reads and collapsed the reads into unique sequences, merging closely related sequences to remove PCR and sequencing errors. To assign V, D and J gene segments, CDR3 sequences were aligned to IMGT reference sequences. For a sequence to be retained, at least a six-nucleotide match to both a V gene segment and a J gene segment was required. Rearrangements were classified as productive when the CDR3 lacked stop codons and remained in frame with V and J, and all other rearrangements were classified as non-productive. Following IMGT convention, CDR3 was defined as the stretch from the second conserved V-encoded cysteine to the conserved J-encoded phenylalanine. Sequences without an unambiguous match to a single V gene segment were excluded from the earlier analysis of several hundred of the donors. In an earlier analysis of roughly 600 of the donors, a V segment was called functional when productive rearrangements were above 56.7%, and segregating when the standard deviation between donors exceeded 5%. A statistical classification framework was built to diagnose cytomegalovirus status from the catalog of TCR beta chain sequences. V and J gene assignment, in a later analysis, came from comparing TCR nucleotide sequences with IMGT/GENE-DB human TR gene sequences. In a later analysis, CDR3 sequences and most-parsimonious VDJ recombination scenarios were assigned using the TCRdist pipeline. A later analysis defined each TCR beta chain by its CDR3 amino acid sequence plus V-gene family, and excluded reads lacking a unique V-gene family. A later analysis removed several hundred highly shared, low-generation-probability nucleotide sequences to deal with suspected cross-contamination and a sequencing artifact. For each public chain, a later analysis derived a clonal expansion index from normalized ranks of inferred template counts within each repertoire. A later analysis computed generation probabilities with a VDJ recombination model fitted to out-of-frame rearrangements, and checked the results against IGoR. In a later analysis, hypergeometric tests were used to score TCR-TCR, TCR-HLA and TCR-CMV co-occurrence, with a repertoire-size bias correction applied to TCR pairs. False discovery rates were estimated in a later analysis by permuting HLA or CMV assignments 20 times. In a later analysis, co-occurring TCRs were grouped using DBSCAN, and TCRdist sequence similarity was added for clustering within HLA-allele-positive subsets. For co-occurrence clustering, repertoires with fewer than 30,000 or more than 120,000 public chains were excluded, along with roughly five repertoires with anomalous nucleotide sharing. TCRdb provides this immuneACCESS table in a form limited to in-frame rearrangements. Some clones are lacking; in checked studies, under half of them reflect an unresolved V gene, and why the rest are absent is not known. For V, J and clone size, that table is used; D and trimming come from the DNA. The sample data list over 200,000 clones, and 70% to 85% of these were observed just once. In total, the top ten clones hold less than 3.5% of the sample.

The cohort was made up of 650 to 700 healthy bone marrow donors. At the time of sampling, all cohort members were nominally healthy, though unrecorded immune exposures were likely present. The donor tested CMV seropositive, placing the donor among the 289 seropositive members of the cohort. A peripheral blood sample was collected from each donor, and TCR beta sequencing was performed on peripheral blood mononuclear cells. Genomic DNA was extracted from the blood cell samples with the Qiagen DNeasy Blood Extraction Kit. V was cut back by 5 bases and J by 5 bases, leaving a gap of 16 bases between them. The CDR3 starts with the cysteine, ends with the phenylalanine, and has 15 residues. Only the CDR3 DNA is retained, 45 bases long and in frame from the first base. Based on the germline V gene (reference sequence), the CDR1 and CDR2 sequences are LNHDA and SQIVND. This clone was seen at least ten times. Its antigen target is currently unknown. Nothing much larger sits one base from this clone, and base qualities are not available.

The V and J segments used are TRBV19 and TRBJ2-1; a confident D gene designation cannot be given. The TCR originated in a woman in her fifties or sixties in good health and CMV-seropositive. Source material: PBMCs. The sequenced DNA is TGTGCCAGTAGTGTGGGCCCCTTAGAGCACAATGAGCAGTTCTTC. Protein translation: CASSVGPLEHNEQFF. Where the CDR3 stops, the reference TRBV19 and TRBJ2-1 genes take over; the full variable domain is DGGITQSPKYLFRKEGQNVTLSCEQNLNHDAMYWYRQDPGQGLRLIYYSQIVNDFQKGDIAEGYSVSREKKESFPLTVTSAQKNPTAFYLCASSVGPLEHNEQFFGPGTRLTVL.